The 24 T cell receptor beta chains reported below all come from one sample, sequenced in a study of blood T cells in healthy people across ages. Through a sample-barcoded 5' primer and a J-beta primer mix, a second PCR was run for about 6 to 11 cycles. TCRdb independently ran MiXCR on the 5' RACE reads; one entry per CDR3 protein. Of under 1 million distinct CDR3 sequences listed, 44% are singletons. The sequenced sample consisted of blood. All receptors come from a man between 60 and 75 years old in good health.

This clonotype was recorded once. The chain uses TRBV7-2 and TRBJ1-1; tentative D call: TRBD1 (6 bases). V was pared by 8 bases and J by 10 bases, with 17 bases between. Germline-derived CDR1 and CDR2 are SGHTA and FQGNSA. The CDR3 runs to 12 residues. The CDR3 sequence is CASGDNREGAFF. The CDR3 region has the DNA TGTGCCAGCGGAGATAACAGGGAAGGAGCTTTCTTT.

This chain joins TRBV3-1 and TRBJ2-5; D is unclear. The J call may be in error: the DNA end matches TRBJ2-7 better. Per germline, CDR1 LGHDT and CDR2 YNNKEL (reference sequence). The CDR3 has 12 amino acids. In DNA form, the CDR3 reads TGTGCCAGCAGCCAATTTCAGGACGAGCAGTACTTC. This gives the protein CASSQFQDEQYF.

This chain joins TRBV28 and TRBJ1-2; TRBD1 matches at 8 bases. Per germline, CDR1 MDHEN and CDR2 SYDVKM. The CDR3 runs 14 residues. Losses at the gene ends were 4 bases for V and 7 bases for J; bases not matched to a gene: 8. Here the CDR3 DNA reads TGTGCCAGCAGTTCCACCGGGACAGGTAGTGGCTACACCTTC. Translating it yields CASSSTGTGSGYTF.

The CDR3 DNA follows: TGCGCCAGCAGCTTGGCCGTAGGGACCAACTATGGCTACACCTTC. Translation gives CASSLAVGTNYGYTF. The chain carries TRBV5-1 and TRBJ1-2; possibly TRBD1 for D (5 bases). In germline, CDR1 is SGHRS, CDR2 YFSETQ. V lost 0 bases to trimming and J lost 2 bases, with 11 bases between them. CDR3 size: 15 residues. The variable domain in full, with the rest retrieved from reference TRBV5-1 and TRBJ1-2, is KAGVTQTPRYLIKTRGQQVTLSCSPISGHRSVSWYQQTPGQGLQFLFEYFSETQRNKGNFPGRFSGRQFSNSRSEMNVSTLELGDSALYLCASSLAVGTNYGYTFGSGTRLTVV.

The chain combines TRBV12-3 or TRBV12-4 with TRBJ1-2; no clear D. The CDR3 runs 12 residues. V gave up 2 bases and J gave up 6 bases, with 7 bases separating them. CDR3 nucleotide sequence: TGTGCCAGCAGTTTACTCACCCATGGCTACACCTTC. Its translation: CASSLLTHGYTF.

The chain recombines TRBV7-9 with TRBJ1-6, with D possibly TRBD1 on 5 matching bases. From germline, CDR1 is SEHNR and CDR2 FQNEAQ (reference sequence). Trimming pared 5 bases from V and 13 bases from J, leaving 15 bases between. CDR3 length: 13 residues. CDR3 nucleotide sequence: TGTGCCAGCAGCCCCGGGACTCTGTACCCCCTCCACTTT. It translates to CASSPGTLYPLHF.

This clonotype was seen many times. This sequence joins TRBV6-6 and TRBJ2-1; D is possibly TRBD2 (6 bases). Trimming left V 6 bases short and J 14 bases short, with 23 bases between. CDR3 length: 14 amino acids. The V gene's germline CDR1 is MNHNY and CDR2 SVGAGI (reference sequence). The CDR3 region is CASRGKGLAGWEFF. CDR3 DNA sequence: TGTGCCAGCAGGGGGAAGGGCCTGGCGGGGTGGGAGTTCTTC.

This clonotype was observed a handful of times. This chain links TRBV7-9 with TRBJ1-1, with TRBD1 as a possible D gene (5 bases). Germline CDR1 SEHNR, CDR2 FQNEAQ (reference sequence). The CDR3 extends over 16 amino acids. Trimming cost V 3 bases and J 0 bases, with 14 bases left between them. The CDR3: CASSLRTLNMNTEAFF. CDR3 DNA: TGTGCCAGCAGCTTGAGGACACTCAACATGAACACTGAAGCTTTCTTT. The whole variable domain, remainder taken from reference TRBV7-9 and TRBJ1-1, is DTGVSQNPRHKITKRGQNVTFRCDPISEHNRLYWYRQTLGQGPEFLTYFQNEAQLEKSRLLSDRFSAERPKGSFSTLEIQRTEQGDSAMYLCASSLRTLNMNTEAFFGQGTRLTVV.

This clonotype was seen just once. V usage is TRBV25-1 and J usage is TRBJ1-2, with D maybe TRBD1 (5 bases). CDR1 and CDR2 (germline): MGHDK, SYGVNS. The CDR3 has 15 amino acids. V gave up 6 bases and J gave up 8 bases, with 22 bases separating them. CDR3 sequence (DNA): TGTGCCAGCAGAGACAGTCTCGGGGCATCGGGAGGCTACACCTTC. Protein: CASRDSLGASGGYTF.

The chain recombines TRBV11-2 with TRBJ2-5, with D hard to call. The CDR3 is 16 amino acids. Trimming cost V 4 bases and J 7 bases, with 22 bases left between them. From germline, CDR1 is SGHAT and CDR2 FQNNGV. The CDR3 reads CASSSNNGGLIWTQYF. The CDR3 DNA is TGTGCCAGCAGCTCAAACAACGGCGGTTTGATTTGGACCCAGTACTTC.

This chain connects TRBV7-2 to TRBJ2-3; the match to TRBD2 covers 9 bases. From germline, CDR1 is SGHTA and CDR2 FQGNSA. The V and J ends lost 4 bases and 2 bases, in that order; junction bases with no gene match: 13. The CDR3 spans 18 residues. The DNA of the CDR3 is TGTGCCAGCAGCTATGCCGCTAGCGGGGTAACTACCACAGATACGCAGTATTTT. It codes for CASSYAASGVTTTDTQYF.

This clonotype was recorded once. The chain combines TRBV29-1 with TRBJ2-7; 7 nucleotides align to TRBD1. V gave up 5 bases and J gave up 10 bases; unmatched junction bases: 14. This CDR3 contains 13 residues. CDR1 and CDR2 from the germline V gene are SQVTM and ANQGSEA. The chain's CDR3 is CSVKGAGSATQYF. Here the CDR3 DNA reads TGCAGCGTTAAGGGGGCAGGCTCCGCCACCCAGTACTTC.

Points on this clonotype: At one boundary the junction diverges from the germline segment, which might be a read error. V is TRBV6-5 and J is TRBJ2-4; D may be TRBD2 (6 bases). Germline V gives CDR1 MNHEY, CDR2 SVGAGI. This CDR3 comprises 16 residues. CDR3 loop: CASSHSAGHDKNIQYF. Written as DNA, the CDR3 is TGTGCCAGCAGTCACTCTGCGGGGCATGACAAAAACATTCAGTACTTC.

In regard to this clonotype: At one boundary the junction diverges from the germline segment, which might be a read error. The chain joins TRBV5-6 to TRBJ2-3; TRBD2 agrees at 9 bases. The CDR3 covers 17 residues. Germline CDR1 SGHDT, CDR2 YYEEEE. The CDR3 DNA reads TGTGTCAGCAGCTCCATAGCGGGGGAGCCCCTCACAGATACGCAGTATTTT. Protein: CVSSSIAGEPLTDTQYF.

V and J are TRBV3-1 and TRBJ1-2, with 7 bases fitting TRBD1. Looked up from germline, CDR1 is LGHDT and CDR2 is YNNKEL (reference sequence). The CDR3 is 15 amino acids. The V segment lost 5 bases and the J segment 3 bases; nucleotides outside the gene matches: 9. In DNA form, the CDR3 reads TGTGCCAGCAGCAATTTATGGGACAGCGACTATGGCTACACCTTC. The encoded protein is CASSNLWDSDYGYTF.

The chain has TRBV6-2 or TRBV6-3 and TRBJ2-3; maybe TRBD2 (6 bases). This CDR3 contains 16 residues. V lost 2 bases, J lost 2 bases, and 14 bases lay in between. Germline V gene lookup returns CDR1 MNHEY and CDR2 SVGEGT. In nucleotides, the CDR3 is TGTGCCAGCAGTTACGGTAGGCCTAGCGCCACAGATACGCAGTATTTT. Amino acids: CASSYGRPSATDTQYF.

The chain uses TRBV20-1 and TRBJ2-3; no reliable D call. CDR1 and CDR2 (germline): DFQATT, SNEGSKA (reference sequence). The CDR3 extends over 12 amino acids. V was cut by 4 bases and J by 6 bases, with 11 bases left in between. This chain's CDR3 is CSATDPADTQYF. In DNA, the CDR3 is TGCAGTGCTACAGACCCAGCGGATACGCAGTATTTT.

This clonotype has a count of ten or more. The chain employs TRBV4-1 and TRBJ1-2; 7 bases map to TRBD1. The CDR3 extends over 14 amino acids. J was trimmed by 4 bases and V by 4 bases; bases with no gene match: 6. The germline gives CDR1 MGHRA, CDR2 YSYEKL. The CDR3 loop reads CASSPPGQPYGYTF. DNA for the CDR3: TGCGCCAGCAGCCCTCCGGGACAGCCCTATGGCTACACCTTC.

This clonotype turned up a few times. This rearrangement joins TRBV10-3 to TRBJ2-1, with 7 positions matching TRBD1. Germline V gene lookup returns CDR1 ENHRY and CDR2 SYGVKD. CDR3 length: 15 residues. With V trimmed by 6 bases and J by 5 bases, 10 bases remained unmatched. CDR3 sequence reads: CAISRTGAWDNEQFF. Here the CDR3 DNA reads TGTGCCATCAGCCGGACAGGCGCTTGGGACAATGAGCAGTTCTTC.

About this clonotype itself: A much larger clone sits a single nucleotide away, making a read error possible. The chain recombines TRBV14 with TRBJ2-5; no firm D call. V was pared by 1 base and J by 4 bases, with 13 bases between. The CDR3 runs to 15 residues. Germline-derived CDR1 and CDR2 are SGHDN and FVKESK. This CDR3 is CASSQGRVGAETQYF. CDR3 DNA sequence: TGTGCCAGCAGCCAAGGTCGAGTGGGCGCAGAGACCCAGTACTTC.

This clonotype has only a few counts. J is TRBJ2-3 and V is TRBV4-3; D unclear. This CDR3 spans 13 amino acids. V dropped 0 bases and J dropped 6 bases, with 7 bases sitting between them. Per germline, CDR1 LGHNA and CDR2 YSLEER. The CDR3 is CASSQDEQDTQYF. The CDR3 DNA sequence: TGCGCCAGCAGCCAAGATGAGCAGGATACGCAGTATTTT.

This chain uses TRBV3-1 with TRBJ2-7, with 10 bases lining up with TRBD2. The CDR3 has 20 amino acids. The V gene's germline CDR1 is LGHDT and CDR2 YNNKEL (reference sequence). V gave up 0 bases and J gave up 4 bases; unmatched junction bases: 18. The CDR3 DNA is TGTGCCAGCAGCCAAGAAGAAGGAAAGATGCCGGGACTAGCGCCTTACGAGCAGTACTTC. As protein: CASSQEEGKMPGLAPYEQYF.

The sample holds one count of this clonotype. Sequence at one end of the junction differs from germline and may be a read error. V and J are TRBV5-5 and TRBJ2-1, with a tentative D call TRBD1 (6 bases). There are 15 residues in the CDR3. Germline loops: CDR1 SGHKS, CDR2 YYEKEE (reference sequence). The CDR3 coding sequence is TGTGCCTGCAGCCCCCCAGGGGTAACCTACAATGAGCAGTTCTTC. Protein: CACSPPGVTYNEQFF.

In its sample, this clonotype was seen a few times. The rearrangement uses TRBV7-3 and TRBJ2-1, with TRBD2 matching 8 bases. The length of the CDR3 is 14 residues. Per the germline V gene, CDR1 is SGHTA and CDR2 is FQGTGA. V gave up 3 bases and J gave up 9 bases; unmatched junction bases: 7. This chain's CDR3 is CASSLGGGRPEQFF. The DNA of the CDR3 is TGTGCCAGCAGCTTGGGCGGGGGGCGTCCTGAGCAGTTCTTC.